These T cell receptor beta chains were read from a single sample in a study of CD8 T cells in Susac syndrome. TCRdb called the immunoSEQ multiplex PCR reads again in MiXCR, with one record for every CDR3 protein. The sample carries around 95,000 distinct CDR3 sequences, around 96% recorded once. The sequencing sample was made of CD8+ T cells from PBMCs. Every receptor here comes from a human donor with Susac syndrome. CDR3s include the opening cysteine and the closing phenylalanine or tryptophan. The order of the fields is D gene, V gene, clone size, J gene, CDR3 protein, CDR3 DNA. The D gene is left open where the match is weak. The listing skips clone size in some rows; elsewhere it reads once, few, many or a size class.

d_gene: TRBD1
v_gene: TRBV20-1
abundance: .
j_gene: TRBJ1-2
CDR3aa: CSARHPDRGYGYTF
CDR3nt: TGCAGTGCTAGACATCCCGACAGGGGATATGGCTACACCTTC

d_gene: .
v_gene: TRBV20-1
abundance: .
j_gene: TRBJ1-5
CDR3aa: CRPTRWGSNQPQHF
CDR3nt: TGCAGGCCAACCCGTTGGGGTAGCAATCAGCCCCAGCATTTT

d_gene: TRBD2
v_gene: TRBV29-1
abundance: .
j_gene: TRBJ2-5
CDR3aa: CSVGERGGRETQYF
CDR3nt: TGCAGCGTTGGGGAGCGGGGGGGCCGGGAGACCCAGTACTTC

d_gene: .
v_gene: TRBV7-9
abundance: .
j_gene: TRBJ2-1
CDR3aa: CVSGESSYNEQFF
CDR3nt: TGTGTCAGCGGAGAAAGCTCCTACAATGAGCAGTTCTTC

d_gene: TRBD1
v_gene: TRBV27
abundance: .
j_gene: TRBJ2-7
CDR3aa: CASSLTTGTYEQYF
CDR3nt: TGTGCCAGCAGTCTGACGACAGGGACCTACGAGCAGTACTTC

d_gene: .
v_gene: TRBV24-1
abundance: .
j_gene: TRBJ1-4
CDR3aa: CATRARTNEKLFF
CDR3nt: TGTGCCACCAGGGCCAGAACTAATGAAAAACTGTTTTTT

d_gene: .
v_gene: TRBV20-1
abundance: .
j_gene: TRBJ1-1
CDR3aa: CSARPPVNTEAFF
CDR3nt: TGCAGTGCTAGACCCCCAGTAAACACTGAAGCTTTCTTT

d_gene: TRBD1
v_gene: TRBV13
abundance: .
j_gene: TRBJ2-4
CDR3aa: CASSVTGAQYF
CDR3nt: TGTGCCAGCAGCGTCACAGGGGCCCAGTACTTC

d_gene: TRBD1
v_gene: TRBV7-9
abundance: .
j_gene: TRBJ2-7
CDR3aa: CASSPTLTGGQGDEQYF
CDR3nt: TGTGCCAGCAGCCCAACCTTAACAGGGGGCCAAGGGGACGAGCAGTACTTC

d_gene: TRBD1
v_gene: TRBV12-5
abundance: .
j_gene: TRBJ1-5
CDR3aa: CASGAGQGNQPQHF
CDR3nt: TGTGCTAGTGGAGCGGGACAGGGTAATCAGCCCCAGCATTTT

d_gene: TRBD2
v_gene: TRBV6-2/TRBV6-3
abundance: .
j_gene: TRBJ2-1
CDR3aa: CASSIGGGGNEQFF
CDR3nt: TGTGCCAGCAGTATCGGCGGGGGAGGCAATGAGCAGTTCTTC

d_gene: .
v_gene: TRBV5-4
abundance: .
j_gene: TRBJ2-1
CDR3aa: CASSLGGRVSYNEQFF
CDR3nt: TGTGCCAGCAGCTTGGGGGGTCGAGTCTCCTACAATGAGCAGTTCTTC

d_gene: TRBD1
v_gene: TRBV29-1
abundance: once
j_gene: TRBJ1-3
CDR3aa: CSAGTGEGNTIYF
CDR3nt: TGCAGCGCCGGGACAGGGGAGGGAAACACCATATATTTT

d_gene: TRBD2
v_gene: TRBV9
abundance: .
j_gene: TRBJ2-1
CDR3aa: CASSVDLAGGNEQFF
CDR3nt: TGTGCCAGCAGCGTAGATCTAGCGGGGGGCAATGAGCAGTTCTTC

d_gene: TRBD1
v_gene: TRBV7-2
abundance: .
j_gene: TRBJ2-3
CDR3aa: CASRRRGLEKYF
CDR3nt: TGTGCCAGCAGACGCAGGGGGCTGGAGAAGTATTTT

d_gene: .
v_gene: TRBV9
abundance: .
j_gene: TRBJ2-1
CDR3aa: CASSVVTETNEQFF
CDR3nt: TGTGCCAGCAGCGTGGTCACGGAAACTAATGAGCAGTTCTTC

d_gene: TRBD2
v_gene: TRBV2
abundance: few
j_gene: TRBJ2-1
CDR3aa: CASSLAGGPYNEQFF
CDR3nt: TGTGCCAGCAGTCTGGCGGGGGGACCCTACAATGAGCAGTTCTTC

d_gene: .
v_gene: TRBV19
abundance: .
j_gene: TRBJ1-5
CDR3aa: CASSIVPDQPQHF
CDR3nt: TGTGCCAGTAGTATAGTCCCGGATCAGCCCCAGCATTTT

d_gene: .
v_gene: TRBV27
abundance: .
j_gene: TRBJ1-4
CDR3aa: CASSWVFGEKLFF
CDR3nt: TGTGCCAGCAGTTGGGTTTTCGGTGAAAAACTGTTTTTT